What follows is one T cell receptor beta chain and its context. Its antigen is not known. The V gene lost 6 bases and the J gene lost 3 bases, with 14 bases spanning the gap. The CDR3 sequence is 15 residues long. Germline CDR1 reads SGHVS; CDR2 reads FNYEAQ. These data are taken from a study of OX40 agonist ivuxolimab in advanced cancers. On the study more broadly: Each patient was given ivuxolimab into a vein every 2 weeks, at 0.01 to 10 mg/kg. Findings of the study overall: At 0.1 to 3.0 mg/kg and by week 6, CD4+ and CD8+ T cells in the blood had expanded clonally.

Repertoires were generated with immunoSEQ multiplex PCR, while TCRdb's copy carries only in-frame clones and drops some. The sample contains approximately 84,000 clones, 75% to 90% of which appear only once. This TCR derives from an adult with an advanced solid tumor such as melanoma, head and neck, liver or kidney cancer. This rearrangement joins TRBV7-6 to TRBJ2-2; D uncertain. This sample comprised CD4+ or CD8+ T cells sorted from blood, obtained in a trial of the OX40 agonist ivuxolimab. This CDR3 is CASSVGSGYTGELFF. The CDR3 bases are TGTGCCAGCAGTGTTGGATCTGGCTACACCGGGGAGCTGTTTTTT.